A selection of T cell receptor beta chains follows, all from one sample in a study of T cell changes during pregnancy in multiple sclerosis. Profiled with immunoSEQ multiplex PCR; TCRdb holds only in-frame clones, not every one. The sample holds roughly 120,000 clones, roughly 92% seen once. Sequences were derived from peripheral blood, sampled in the third trimester of pregnancy. These receptors were obtained from a female donor with multiple sclerosis, enrolled in a pregnancy study. Both conserved end residues are part of each CDR3. The D gene is left open where the match is weak. Only some rows state a clone size, as once, few, many or a class for expanded clones.

TRBD2 TRBJ2-1 NA TRBV29-1 CSVEDVPELAPNEQFF TGCAGCGTTGAAGATGTCCCCGAACTAGCGCCCAATGAGCAGTTCTTC
TRBD1 TRBJ2-3 NA TRBV5-4 CASSPDRGYGSADTQYF TGTGCCAGCAGCCCGGACAGGGGGTACGGGTCGGCAGATACGCAGTATTTT
TRBD1 TRBJ2-1 NA TRBV5-1 CASRPGTGDNEQFF TGCGCCAGCAGACCCGGGACAGGGGACAATGAGCAGTTCTTC
NA TRBJ2-7 NA TRBV19 CASSIGRDRTHEQYF TGTGCCAGTAGTATAGGGCGGGATAGGACTCACGAGCAGTACTTC
TRBD1 TRBJ2-2 NA TRBV5-1 CASSLGQELTTTGELFF TGCGCCAGCAGCCTCGGACAGGAGCTAACCACCACCGGGGAGCTGTTTTTT
TRBD2 TRBJ2-1 NA TRBV6-1 CASATSGGRFGEQFF TGTGCCAGCGCCACTAGCGGGGGGCGGTTCGGTGAGCAGTTCTTC
NA TRBJ2-5 NA TRBV21-1 CAQSGRRSAGGPETQYF TGTGCCCAAAGTGGTAGGAGGTCGGCAGGGGGCCCAGAGACCCAGTACTTC
TRBD2 TRBJ2-5 NA TRBV2 CASSLRTSGSVVETQYF TGTGCCAGCAGTCTAAGGACTAGCGGGAGTGTGGTAGAGACCCAGTACTTC
TRBD1 TRBJ2-1 NA TRBV10-2 CASSWGQGFNNEQFF TGCGCCAGCAGTTGGGGACAGGGGTTCAACAATGAGCAGTTCTTC
NA TRBJ2-7 NA TRBV4-1 CASSHSSPAAWYEQYF TGCGCCAGCAGCCACTCCTCACCCGCGGCGTGGTACGAGCAGTACTTC
TRBD1 TRBJ1-2 NA TRBV5-4 CATQGQALPPGYTF TGTGCCACCCAGGGACAGGCTCTACCGCCCGGTTACACCTTC
NA TRBJ1-1 NA TRBV5-1 CASSLGLGQPSEAFF TGCGCCAGCAGCTTGGGTTTAGGACAGCCCTCTGAAGCTTTCTTT
NA TRBJ1-3 NA TRBV6-6 CASSYQQGPSGNTIYF TGTGCCAGCAGTTACCAACAGGGCCCAAGTGGAAACACCATATATTTT
NA TRBJ2-7 NA TRBV9 CASSVGWNQRRYEQYF TGTGCCAGCAGCGTCGGGTGGAACCAGCGGAGATACGAGCAGTACTTC
TRBD1 TRBJ2-7 NA TRBV5-3 CARSLGQGAGEQYF TGTGCCAGAAGCTTGGGACAGGGGGCCGGGGAGCAGTACTTC
NA TRBJ1-2 few TRBV6-5 CASRPDSQYGYTF TGTGCCAGCAGGCCGGACAGCCAGTATGGCTACACCTTC
TRBD1 TRBJ1-1 NA TRBV6-5 CASRLTTGETEAFF TGTGCCAGCAGGTTAACAACAGGGGAGACTGAAGCTTTCTTT
TRBD1 TRBJ1-3 medium-sized TRBV30 CAWSRDSGSGNTIYF TGTGCCTGGTCGAGGGACAGTGGCTCTGGAAACACCATATATTTT
TRBD2 TRBJ2-1 NA TRBV19 CASRGLVSYNEQFF TGTGCCAGTAGGGGACTAGTCTCCTACAATGAGCAGTTCTTC
NA TRBJ2-1 NA TRBV2 CATPGVQGYNEQFF TGTGCCACCCCAGGAGTTCAGGGGTACAATGAGCAGTTCTTC
NA TRBJ1-3 NA TRBV6-1 CASSEYSIDFSGNTIYF TGTGCCAGCAGTGAATATAGCATCGACTTCTCTGGAAACACCATATATTTT
NA TRBJ1-5 NA TRBV30 CAWSVRGTVDQPQHF TGTGCCTGGAGTGTACGCGGGACCGTCGATCAGCCCCAGCATTTT
NA TRBJ1-1 once TRBV29-1 CSVAGTPNTEAFF TGCAGCGTCGCCGGGACACCGAACACTGAAGCTTTCTTT
NA TRBJ1-2 once TRBV5-6 CASSYTTGSRGGYTF TGTGCCAGCAGCTATACGACAGGCAGTAGGGGTGGCTACACCTTC
TRBD1 TRBJ1-5 NA TRBV19 CASTPSRDRVNQPQHF TGTGCCAGTACCCCTTCCCGGGACAGGGTGAATCAGCCCCAGCATTTT
TRBD2 TRBJ2-2 NA TRBV28 CASRKLAGDTGELFF TGTGCCAGCAGGAAACTAGCGGGAGACACCGGGGAGCTGTTTTTT
NA TRBJ1-6 once TRBV7-2 CASSLGLRLSSYNSPLHF TGTGCCAGCAGCTTAGGGTTGCGCTTAAGCTCCTATAATTCACCCCTCCACTTT
NA TRBJ2-1 NA TRBV7-8 CASSLTGGTSYNEQFF TGTGCCAGCAGCTTAACCGGCGGAACCTCCTACAATGAGCAGTTCTTC
NA TRBJ2-7 NA TRBV5-1 CASSLVFSGPPYEQYF TGCGCCAGCAGCTTGGTGTTTAGCGGTCCCCCCTACGAGCAGTACTTC
NA TRBJ1-2 NA TRBV27 CASSLSMSAPNYGYTF TGTGCCAGCAGTTTATCTATGAGTGCCCCTAACTATGGCTACACCTTC
NA TRBJ1-1 NA TRBV5-6 CASSSDPRGDKGKAFF TGTGCCAGCAGCTCTGACCCAAGAGGGGACAAGGGGAAAGCTTTCTTT
TRBD2 TRBJ2-7 NA TRBV6-5 CASSYRLAGGYEQYF TGTGCCAGCAGTTACCGACTAGCGGGAGGGTACGAGCAGTACTTC
NA TRBJ2-2 few TRBV2 CASSTRAGELFF TGTGCCAGCAGTACGCGGGCCGGGGAGCTGTTTTTT
NA TRBJ1-1 NA TRBV6-5 CASSFRGGNTEAFF TGTGCCAGCAGTTTCCGCGGGGGGAACACTGAAGCTTTCTTT
NA TRBJ2-3 NA TRBV5-1 CASSLRSTTDTQYF TGCGCCAGCAGCTTGCGGTCGACTACAGATACGCAGTATTTT
NA TRBJ2-7 NA TRBV28 CASSLLAGLTYEQYF TGTGCCAGCAGTTTGCTAGCAGGACTAACCTACGAGCAGTACTTC
NA TRBJ2-3 NA TRBV10-3 CAISESGDTDTQYF TGTGCCATCAGTGAGTCAGGGGACACAGATACGCAGTATTTT
NA TRBJ2-4 NA TRBV27 CASQTGDIQYF TGTGCCAGTCAAACGGGGGACATTCAGTACTTC
NA TRBJ1-1 NA TRBV7-8 CASSGQGLRGRTEAFF TGTGCCAGCAGCGGGCAGGGATTGCGGGGAAGGACTGAAGCTTTCTTT
TRBD1 TRBJ2-7 NA TRBV6-1 CASRDRGRSLGEQYF TGTGCCAGCAGGGACAGGGGCCGCTCCCTTGGGGAGCAGTACTTC
TRBD1 TRBJ1-1 NA TRBV2 CASSLTGPEGNTEAFF TGTGCCAGCAGTTTGACAGGGCCGGAGGGGAACACTGAAGCTTTCTTT
NA TRBJ2-2 NA TRBV5-1 CASSLDYNTGELFF TGCGCCAGCAGCTTGGACTATAACACCGGGGAGCTGTTTTTT
TRBD1 TRBJ1-1 NA TRBV28 CASSLRTGLVNTEAFF TGTGCCAGCAGTCTTCGGACAGGGTTGGTGAACACTGAAGCTTTCTTT
NA TRBJ2-3 NA TRBV13 CASSLEGQRGTDTQYF TGTGCCAGCAGCTTAGAAGGGCAGCGGGGCACAGATACGCAGTATTTT
TRBD2 TRBJ2-5 NA TRBV19 CASSFGLAGGKGAETQYF TGTGCCAGTAGTTTCGGACTAGCGGGAGGGAAGGGTGCAGAGACCCAGTACTTC
TRBD1 TRBJ1-2 NA TRBV5-4 CASSTPGQAVYGYTF TGTGCCAGCAGCACCCCGGGACAGGCTGTCTATGGCTACACCTTC
NA TRBJ2-1 NA TRBV5-5 CASSDQRSSYNEQFF TGTGCCAGCAGCGACCAGCGGAGCTCCTACAATGAGCAGTTCTTC
NA TRBJ2-7 NA TRBV19 CASSIAGFSYEQYF TGTGCCAGTAGTATAGCCGGTTTTTCCTACGAGCAGTACTTC
TRBD1 TRBJ2-7 NA TRBV6-1 CASRDRGFSYEQYF TGTGCCAGCCGGGACAGGGGTTTTTCCTACGAGCAGTACTTC
NA TRBJ1-1 NA TRBV19 CASKRSRDTEAFF TGTGCCAGTAAGAGAAGTAGAGACACTGAAGCTTTCTTT
TRBD2 TRBJ2-1 NA TRBV5-1 CASSLASGTNSYNEQFF TGCGCCAGCAGCTTGGCCTCGGGGACTAACTCCTACAATGAGCAGTTCTTC
NA TRBJ2-2 NA TRBV7-8 CASTSGTYTGELFF TGTGCCAGCACCAGCGGGACATACACCGGGGAGCTGTTTTTT
NA TRBJ2-2 NA TRBV5-4 CASSLGGGGTGELFF TGTGCCAGCAGCTTGGGGGGAGGGGGCACCGGGGAGCTGTTTTTT